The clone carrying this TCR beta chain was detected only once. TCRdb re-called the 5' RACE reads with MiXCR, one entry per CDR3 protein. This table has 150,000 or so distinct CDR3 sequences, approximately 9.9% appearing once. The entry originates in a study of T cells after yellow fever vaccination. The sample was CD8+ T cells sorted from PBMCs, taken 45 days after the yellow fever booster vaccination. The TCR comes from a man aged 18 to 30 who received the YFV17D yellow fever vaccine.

CDR3 protein: CASSPLGGDADTQYF. Here the CDR3 DNA reads TGTGCCAGCAGCCCCCTTGGAGGAGACGCAGATACGCAGTATTTT. The chain employs TRBV7-9 and TRBJ2-3, with D tentatively TRBD2 (5 bases). Germline CDR1 reads SEHNR; CDR2 reads FQNEAQ (reference sequence). Trimming pared 5 bases from V and 4 bases from J, leaving 16 bases between. The CDR3 extends over 15 amino acids. The full variable domain, completed using reference TRBV7-9 and TRBJ2-3, is DTGVSQNPRHKITKRGQNVTFRCDPISEHNRLYWYRQTLGQGPEFLTYFQNEAQLEKSRLLSDRFSAERPKGSFSTLEIQRTEQGDSAMYLCASSPLGGDADTQYFGPGTRLTVL.